These 5 T cell receptor beta chains were all obtained from the same sample, sequenced in a study of early T cells in non-severe SARS-CoV-2 infection. TCRdb processed the 5' RACE reads anew with MiXCR; each CDR3 protein has one entry. The repertoire holds just over 95,000 distinct CDR3 sequences, with approximately 11% as singletons. The sequenced material came from whole blood. These receptors all come from an adult who was a healthcare worker with PCR-confirmed SARS-CoV-2 infection or an uninfected control (not recorded which).

This clonotype came up a few times. This chain links TRBV20-1 with TRBJ2-3; no clear D. The V end lost 5 bases, the J end lost 1 base, and 10 bases lay between the germline ends. The V gene's germline CDR1 is DFQATT and CDR2 SNEGSKA (reference sequence). The CDR3 is 13 amino acids. The CDR3 is CSASPPGTDTQYF. The CDR3 DNA reads TGCAGTGCTTCTCCACCCGGCACAGATACGCAGTATTTT.

The table lists this clonotype with many counts. The CDR3 here is CASSSILTGHEQYF. CDR3 nucleotides: TGCGCCAGCAGCTCAATTCTCACAGGGCACGAGCAGTACTTC. The chain uses TRBV4-1 and TRBJ2-7, with a tentative D call TRBD1 (6 bases). V dropped 5 bases and J dropped 5 bases, with 16 bases sitting between them. The CDR3 length is 14 residues. From germline, CDR1 is MGHRA and CDR2 YSYEKL.

This clonotype was detected ten times or more. The chain employs TRBV6-1 and TRBJ2-7; TRBD2 might be the D (5 bases). Germline V gives CDR1 MNHNS, CDR2 SASEGT. V shed 4 bases and J shed 0 bases, with 10 bases lying between them. CDR3 size: 14 residues. The DNA for the CDR3 is TGTGCCAGCAGTGGTCGTGGGAGCTCCTACGAGCAGTACTTC. It codes for CASSGRGSSYEQYF.

This clonotype was counted at least ten times. The chain carries TRBV29-1 and TRBJ1-1, with D unclear. V lost 2 bases to trimming and J lost 2 bases, with 6 bases between them. The CDR3 consists of 12 residues. Per germline, CDR1 SQVTM and CDR2 ANQGSEA. Here the CDR3 reads CSVEHDNTEAFF. The DNA of the CDR3 is TGCAGCGTTGAACACGACAACACTGAAGCTTTCTTT.

This clonotype was observed at least ten times. The V gene is TRBV27, the J gene TRBJ2-6; 9 bases align to TRBD1. Germline CDR1 and CDR2: MNHEY and SMNVEV (reference sequence). This CDR3 comprises 18 residues. V lost 5 bases to trimming and J lost 3 bases; unmatched junction nucleotides: 11. CDR3 in DNA: TGTGCCAGCAGTCAATTACAGGGGGCGCATCGTGGGGCCAACGTCCTGACTTTC. Protein: CASSQLQGAHRGANVLTF.